This T cell receptor (beta chain) was recovered during a study of post-analysis software for immune sequencing data. Looking at the study overall: The cohort encompassed relapsing-remitting, secondary progressive and progressive-relapsing multiple sclerosis disease courses. Study-wide results and caveats: Compared against controls, patients with multiple sclerosis displayed significantly lower normalized Chao1 diversity. Relative to controls, patients had about 5 TRBV segments at higher frequency, with TRBV5-6, TRBV5-1 and TRBV20-1 among these.

Prepared TCR beta cDNA libraries contained unique molecular identifiers. With 1 to 10 million T cells as the source, roughly 0.5 million cDNA molecules resulted. A single record per CDR3 protein comes from TCRdb applying MiXCR to the PCR reads. The data show more than 500,000 distinct CDR3 sequences, with 34% seen just once and about 5.6% held by the top ten. On this clonotype: Its cognate antigen is unknown.

Per the germline V gene, CDR1 is DFQATT and CDR2 is SNEGSKA (reference sequence). Trimming removed 7 bases at V and 2 bases at J, with 7 bases between. CDR3 length equals 11 residues. The rearrangement uses TRBV20-1 and TRBJ2-3, with D uncertain. The source is a girl aged 2-17 years with multiple sclerosis. Source material: blood. The CDR3, as DNA: TGCAGTGTTCGACCCACAGATACGCAGTATTTT. As protein: CSVRPTDTQYF.